A single sample gave rise to the 2 T cell receptor beta chains below, sequenced in a study of T-cell memory formation after mild COVID-19. TCRdb re-derived calls from the 5' RACE reads in MiXCR, one entry per CDR3 protein. The data show under 250,000 distinct CDR3 sequences, with roughly 27% seen just once and about an eighth held by the top ten. Sequencing was carried out using PBMCs or a T cell subset sorted from them (not recorded which). The receptor source for this set is an adult woman who had mild COVID-19 (a few samples of this study predate the infection). Cell type and time point are not known.

This rearrangement joins TRBV12-3 or TRBV12-4 to TRBJ2-5; 7 bases agree with TRBD2. The length of the CDR3 is 15 residues. J was trimmed by 2 bases and V by 7 bases; bases with no gene match: 10. CDR3 protein: CASNPHGGKQETQYF. The CDR3 nucleotides are TGTGCCAGCAACCCGCACGGGGGGAAACAAGAGACCCAGTACTTC.

This sequence joins TRBV5-1 and TRBJ2-7, with TRBD2 matching 9 bases. This CDR3 has 14 amino acids. J gave up 3 bases and V 4 bases, and 5 bases lay outside the gene matches. Germline lookup yields CDR1 SGHRS and CDR2 YFSETQ. CDR3 sequence reads: CASSKASGDYEQYF. In nucleotides, the CDR3 is TGCGCCAGCAGCAAAGCTAGCGGGGACTACGAGCAGTACTTC. Based on the CDR3 plus reference TRBV5-1 and TRBJ2-7, the full variable domain is KAGVTQTPRYLIKTRGQQVTLSCSPISGHRSVSWYQQTPGQGLQFLFEYFSETQRNKGNFPGRFSGRQFSNSRSEMNVSTLELGDSALYLCASSKASGDYEQYFGPGTRLTVT.